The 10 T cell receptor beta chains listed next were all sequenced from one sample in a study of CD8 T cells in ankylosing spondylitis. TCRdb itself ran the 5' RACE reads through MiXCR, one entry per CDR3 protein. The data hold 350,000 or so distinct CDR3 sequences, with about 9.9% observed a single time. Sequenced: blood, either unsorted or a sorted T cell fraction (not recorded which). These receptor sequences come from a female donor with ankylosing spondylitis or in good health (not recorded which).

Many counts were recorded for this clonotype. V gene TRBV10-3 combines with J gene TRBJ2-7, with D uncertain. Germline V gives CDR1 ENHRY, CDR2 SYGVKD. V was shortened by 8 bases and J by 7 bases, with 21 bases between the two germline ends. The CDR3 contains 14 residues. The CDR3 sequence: CAIGTGLHPGEQYF. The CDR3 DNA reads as TGTGCCATCGGAACCGGGCTCCACCCTGGGGAGCAGTACTTC.

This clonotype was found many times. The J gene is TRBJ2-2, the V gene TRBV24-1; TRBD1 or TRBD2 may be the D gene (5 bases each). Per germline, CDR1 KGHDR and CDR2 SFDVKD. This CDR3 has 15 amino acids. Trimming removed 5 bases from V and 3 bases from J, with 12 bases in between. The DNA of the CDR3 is TGTGCCACCAGTGTCGCCGGGACCTACACCGGGGAGCTGTTTTTT. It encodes CATSVAGTYTGELFF.

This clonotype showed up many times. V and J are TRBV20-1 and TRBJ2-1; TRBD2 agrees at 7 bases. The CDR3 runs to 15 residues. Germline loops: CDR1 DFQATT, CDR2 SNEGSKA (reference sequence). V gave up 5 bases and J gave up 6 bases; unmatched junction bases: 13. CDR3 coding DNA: TGCAGTGCTCTTCTGGGCGGGAGTAGATTCAATGAGCAGTTCTTC. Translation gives CSALLGGSRFNEQFF.

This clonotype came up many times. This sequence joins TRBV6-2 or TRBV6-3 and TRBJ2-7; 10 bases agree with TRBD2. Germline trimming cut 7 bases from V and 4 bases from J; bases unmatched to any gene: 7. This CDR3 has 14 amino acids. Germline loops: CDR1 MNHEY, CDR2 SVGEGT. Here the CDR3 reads CASNPSGSKYEQYF. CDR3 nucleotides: TGTGCCAGCAACCCTAGCGGGAGTAAATACGAGCAGTACTTC.

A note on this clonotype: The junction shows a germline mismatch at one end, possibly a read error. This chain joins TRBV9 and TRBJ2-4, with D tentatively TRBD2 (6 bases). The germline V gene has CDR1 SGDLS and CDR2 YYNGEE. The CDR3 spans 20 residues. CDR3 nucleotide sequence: TGTGCCAGCAGCGTAGCGCCAGGAACAACTAGCTTGGGAGCCAAAAACAGTCAGTACTTC. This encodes CASSVAPGTTSLGAKNSQYF. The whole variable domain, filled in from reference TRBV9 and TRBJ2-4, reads DSGVTQTPKHLITATGQRVTLRCSPRSGDLSVYWYQQSLDQGLQFLIQYYNGEERAKGNILERFSAQQFPDLHSELNLSSLELGDSALYFCASSVAPGTTSLGAKNSQYFGAGTRLSVL.

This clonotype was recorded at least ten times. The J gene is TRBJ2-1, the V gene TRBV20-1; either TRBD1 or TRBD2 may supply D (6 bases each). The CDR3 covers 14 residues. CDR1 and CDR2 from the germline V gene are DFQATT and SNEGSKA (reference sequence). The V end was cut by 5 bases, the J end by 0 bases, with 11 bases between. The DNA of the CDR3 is TGCAGTGCTGGGGGGCAGTCCTCCTACAATGAGCAGTTCTTC. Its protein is CSAGGQSSYNEQFF.

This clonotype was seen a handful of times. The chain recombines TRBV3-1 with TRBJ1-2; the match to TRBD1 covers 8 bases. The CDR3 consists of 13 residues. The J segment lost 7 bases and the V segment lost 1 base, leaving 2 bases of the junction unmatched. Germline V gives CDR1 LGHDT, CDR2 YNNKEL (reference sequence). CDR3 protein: CASSQGQGPGYTF. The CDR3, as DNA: TGTGCCAGCAGCCAAGGACAGGGGCCTGGCTACACCTTC.

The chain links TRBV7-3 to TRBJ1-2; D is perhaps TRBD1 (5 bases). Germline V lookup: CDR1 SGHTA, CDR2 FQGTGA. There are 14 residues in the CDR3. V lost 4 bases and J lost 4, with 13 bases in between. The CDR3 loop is CASSSTGGTYGYTF. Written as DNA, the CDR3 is TGTGCCAGCAGCTCAACCGGGGGGACCTATGGCTACACCTTC.

CDR3 bases: TGTGCCAGCAGCTTACGGTTAGCGGGAGGTCTTCCGCATGAGCAGTTCTTC. Protein product: CASSLRLAGGLPHEQFF. V and J are TRBV7-6 and TRBJ2-1; TRBD2 agrees at 10 bases. V lost 2 bases, J lost 8 bases, and 12 bases stayed unmatched. The CDR3 consists of 17 residues. In germline, CDR1 is SGHVS, CDR2 FNYEAQ.

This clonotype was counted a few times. CDR3 protein: CAWSVHRGSASDTQYF. The DNA of the CDR3 is TGTGCCTGGAGTGTCCACCGGGGTTCCGCGTCAGATACGCAGTATTTT. This rearrangement joins TRBV30 to TRBJ2-3; possibly TRBD2 for D (5 bases). Germline loops: CDR1 GTSNPN, CDR2 SVGIG (reference sequence). The CDR3 length is 16 residues. Trimming cost V 0 bases and J 4 bases, with 17 bases left between them.